Sequencing of this T cell receptor (beta chain) was carried out in a study of CD8+CD57+ T cells in acquired aplastic anemia. The wider study: Isolated CD4+ and CD8+ cells, once sorted, yielded DNA averaging approximately 3 ug.

Germline CDR1 is MNHNS and CDR2 is SASEGT. The V end was cut by 4 bases, the J end by 9 bases, with 17 bases between. The CDR3 totals 14 residues. TCR beta VDJ combinations and CDR3 sequences were profiled from genomic DNA. From the reads, TCRdb called clonotypes with MiXCR, one entry per CDR3 protein. This table has about 220,000 distinct CDR3 sequences, 30% to 40% appearing once. Whole-study findings and limits: Patients and controls turned out to have roughly 30 CD8+ CDR3 sequences in common.

About this clonotype itself: Its antigen is not known.

This rearrangement joins TRBV6-1 to TRBJ2-3, with D perhaps matching TRBD1 or TRBD2 (6 bases each). This receptor was taken from a human donor in good health, serving as a control. The sequenced material came from sorted CD4+, CD8+, or CD8+CD57+ T cells (not recorded which) from PBMCs. The CDR3, as DNA: TGTGCCAGCAGTGTCAACGTGGGGGGCACGACGCAGTATTTT. Protein sequence: CASSVNVGGTTQYF.